Here is one TCR beta chain with its context. The target antigen is unknown. This specimen belongs to a study of T cell responses to AZD1222 COVID-19 vaccine. J lost 3 bases, V lost 3 bases, and 14 bases had no gene match. This CDR3 contains 17 residues. Germline CDR1 is LGHDT and CDR2 is YNNKEL (reference sequence). Using immunoSEQ multiplex PCR, the repertoire was profiled, and TCRdb retains in-frame clones only, with some absent. The table includes some 160,000 clones, approximately 93% detected once. Study observations and caveats: Baseline seropositivity occurred in only a handful of AZD1222 recipients. Close to half of spike-specific TCRs reportedly recognize unmutated variant regions. White British donors predominated, females outnumbered males, and clonal diversity was possibly underestimated.

The sequencing here drew on peripheral blood, taken on day 0 of AZD1222 vaccination. The source of this sequence is an adult in good health. This rearrangement joins TRBV3-1 (or the pseudogene TRBV3-2) to TRBJ2-7; 7 bases map to TRBD1. This CDR3 reads CASSHQRSGTAFYEQYF. Here the CDR3 DNA reads TGTGCCAGCAGCCACCAACGTTCCGGGACAGCCTTCTACGAGCAGTACTTC.